This T cell receptor (beta chain) is from a study of technical replicates of blood from a few donors. V was cut by 5 bases and J by 5 bases, with 15 bases left in between. This CDR3 spans 15 amino acids. Germline lookup yields CDR1 MDHEN and CDR2 SYDVKM. Measured with immunoSEQ multiplex PCR; TCRdb has only the in-frame clones, and not every one. The profile shows about 84,000 clones, about 97% of them singletons. This clonotype was obtained from a human donor in good health. The chain joins TRBV28 to TRBJ1-4, with D maybe TRBD1 (6 bases). The sequenced sample was T cells isolated from PBMCs. The CDR3 spells CASSVGAGDNEKLFF. The CDR3 nucleotides read TGTGCCAGCAGTGTGGGGGCAGGGGACAATGAAAAACTGTTTTTT.